A selection of T cell receptor beta chains follows, all from one sample in a study of cytomegalovirus exposure and HLA in healthy donors. Data came from immunoSEQ multiplex PCR; TCRdb stores just in-frame clones and leaves some out. The sample contains around 70,000 clones, 94% of which appear only once. Sequenced input: PBMCs. The receptor source for this set is a man aged 18 to 30 in good health and CMV-seropositive. CDR3s include the opening cysteine and the closing phenylalanine or tryptophan. Each record gives: clone size, V gene, CDR3 length, CDR3 protein. Where a row states a size, it is once, few, many or the class of an expanded clone; other rows omit it.

clone_size: -; v_call: TRBV2; cdr3_length: 13; cdr3_aa: CASSSTRGNEQFF
clone_size: once; v_call: TRBV5-1; cdr3_length: 14; cdr3_aa: CASSPAGNQETQYF
clone_size: -; v_call: TRBV27; cdr3_length: 17; cdr3_aa: CASSLTPLAVSTDTQYF
clone_size: -; v_call: TRBV5-1; cdr3_length: 19; cdr3_aa: CASSVGPGQGGPGANVLTF
clone_size: -; v_call: TRBV18; cdr3_length: 14; cdr3_aa: CASSTGLNTGELFF
clone_size: -; v_call: TRBV12-1; cdr3_length: 14; cdr3_aa: CASSFEGGATEAFF
clone_size: -; v_call: TRBV19; cdr3_length: 15; cdr3_aa: CASSSPRQGNYGYTF
clone_size: -; v_call: TRBV10-3; cdr3_length: 14; cdr3_aa: CATASGQRDEKLFF
clone_size: -; v_call: TRBV2; cdr3_length: 15; cdr3_aa: CASSDRALSNQPQHF
clone_size: -; v_call: TRBV5-4; cdr3_length: 13; cdr3_aa: CASSPVPVETQYF
clone_size: -; v_call: TRBV25-1; cdr3_length: 16; cdr3_aa: CASSEGTSGRGETQYF
clone_size: -; v_call: TRBV5-1; cdr3_length: 15; cdr3_aa: CASSADRGLDYGYTF
clone_size: -; v_call: TRBV5-5; cdr3_length: 13; cdr3_aa: CASSLMRERGYTF
clone_size: -; v_call: TRBV5-1; cdr3_length: 13; cdr3_aa: CASSAGTIYGYTF
clone_size: -; v_call: TRBV5-4; cdr3_length: 15; cdr3_aa: CASSSDGRVSQPQHF
clone_size: -; v_call: TRBV5-1; cdr3_length: 14; cdr3_aa: CASGSGGPGETQYF
clone_size: -; v_call: TRBV13; cdr3_length: 12; cdr3_aa: CASSGGQETQYF
clone_size: -; v_call: TRBV6-1; cdr3_length: 15; cdr3_aa: CASSDGAGRTDTQYF
clone_size: -; v_call: TRBV5-1; cdr3_length: 16; cdr3_aa: CASSLADFSGANVLTF
clone_size: -; v_call: TRBV30; cdr3_length: 14; cdr3_aa: CAWSVASRDTEAFF
clone_size: -; v_call: TRBV5-1; cdr3_length: 16; cdr3_aa: CASSLGNRGPFYGYTF
clone_size: few; v_call: TRBV9; cdr3_length: 16; cdr3_aa: CASSVVAQGSKTEAFF
clone_size: -; v_call: TRBV28; cdr3_length: 16; cdr3_aa: CASSFGTSSYTDTQYF
clone_size: -; v_call: TRBV28; cdr3_length: 14; cdr3_aa: CASSPPGSTYEQYF
clone_size: -; v_call: TRBV15; cdr3_length: 16; cdr3_aa: CATSTSRTGLANEQFF
clone_size: -; v_call: TRBV15; cdr3_length: 15; cdr3_aa: CATSRDRTFDQPQHF
clone_size: -; v_call: TRBV27; cdr3_length: 13; cdr3_aa: CASSFGHGTEAFF
clone_size: -; v_call: TRBV7-9; cdr3_length: 14; cdr3_aa: CASSPTSGPGEQYF
clone_size: -; v_call: TRBV18; cdr3_length: 16; cdr3_aa: CASSTQTSGNTDTQYF
clone_size: -; v_call: TRBV18; cdr3_length: 16; cdr3_aa: CASSQVTSGGAKTQYF
clone_size: -; v_call: TRBV28; cdr3_length: 16; cdr3_aa: CASSLYTSGRSDTQYF
clone_size: -; v_call: TRBV27; cdr3_length: 16; cdr3_aa: CASRSAVWGGNYGYTF
clone_size: -; v_call: TRBV7-6; cdr3_length: 15; cdr3_aa: CASSFRLELKETQYF
clone_size: -; v_call: TRBV28; cdr3_length: 11; cdr3_aa: CASSRARTQYF
clone_size: -; v_call: TRBV20-1; cdr3_length: 10; cdr3_aa: CSARRAKQFF
clone_size: -; v_call: TRBV6-5; cdr3_length: 14; cdr3_aa: CASSPGYPPETQYF
clone_size: -; v_call: TRBV4-2; cdr3_length: 14; cdr3_aa: CASSQDYVSPGTDF
clone_size: -; v_call: TRBV9; cdr3_length: 15; cdr3_aa: CASSVEASDHNEQFF
clone_size: -; v_call: TRBV6-6; cdr3_length: 15; cdr3_aa: CASSPGQTGNQPQHF
clone_size: -; v_call: TRBV9; cdr3_length: 15; cdr3_aa: CASSVDRGRTGELFF
clone_size: -; v_call: TRBV15; cdr3_length: 16; cdr3_aa: CATSRDPPGLYNEQFF
clone_size: -; v_call: TRBV5-1; cdr3_length: 16; cdr3_aa: CASSLYSGGYTDTQYF
clone_size: -; v_call: TRBV6-6; cdr3_length: 14; cdr3_aa: CASRRGTGGYEQYF
clone_size: -; v_call: TRBV2; cdr3_length: 14; cdr3_aa: CASRTGTSFYEQYF
clone_size: -; v_call: TRBV29-1; cdr3_length: 14; cdr3_aa: CSVDKSIGGTEQFF
clone_size: -; v_call: TRBV5-1; cdr3_length: 14; cdr3_aa: CASSPGRGGETQYF
clone_size: -; v_call: TRBV7-8; cdr3_length: 16; cdr3_aa: CASSYSGTILHNEQFF
clone_size: -; v_call: TRBV28; cdr3_length: 16; cdr3_aa: CASSSPTGIPNTEAFF
clone_size: -; v_call: TRBV15; cdr3_length: 15; cdr3_aa: CATSPGGSHTGELFF
clone_size: once; v_call: TRBV11-2; cdr3_length: 14; cdr3_aa: CASSLAGGNYEQYF
clone_size: -; v_call: TRBV2; cdr3_length: 14; cdr3_aa: CASSQTGLNTEAFF
clone_size: -; v_call: TRBV30; cdr3_length: 13; cdr3_aa: CAWSVGANQPQHF
clone_size: -; v_call: TRBV10-1; cdr3_length: 12; cdr3_aa: CASSPGLDTQYF